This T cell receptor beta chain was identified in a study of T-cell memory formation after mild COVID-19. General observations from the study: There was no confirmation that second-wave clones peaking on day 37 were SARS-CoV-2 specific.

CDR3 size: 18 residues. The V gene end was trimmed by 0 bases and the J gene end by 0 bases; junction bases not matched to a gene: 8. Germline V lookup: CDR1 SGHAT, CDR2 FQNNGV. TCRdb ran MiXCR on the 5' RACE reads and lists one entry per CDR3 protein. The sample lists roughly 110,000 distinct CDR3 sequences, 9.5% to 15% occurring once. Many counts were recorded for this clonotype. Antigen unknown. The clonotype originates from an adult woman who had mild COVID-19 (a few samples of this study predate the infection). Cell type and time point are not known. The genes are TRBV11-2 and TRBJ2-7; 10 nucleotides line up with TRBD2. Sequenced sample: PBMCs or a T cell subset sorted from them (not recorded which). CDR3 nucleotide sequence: TGTGCCAGCAGCTTAGATAAGAGCGCTAGCGGGAGCTCCTACGAGCAGTACTTC. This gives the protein CASSLDKSASGSSYEQYF.